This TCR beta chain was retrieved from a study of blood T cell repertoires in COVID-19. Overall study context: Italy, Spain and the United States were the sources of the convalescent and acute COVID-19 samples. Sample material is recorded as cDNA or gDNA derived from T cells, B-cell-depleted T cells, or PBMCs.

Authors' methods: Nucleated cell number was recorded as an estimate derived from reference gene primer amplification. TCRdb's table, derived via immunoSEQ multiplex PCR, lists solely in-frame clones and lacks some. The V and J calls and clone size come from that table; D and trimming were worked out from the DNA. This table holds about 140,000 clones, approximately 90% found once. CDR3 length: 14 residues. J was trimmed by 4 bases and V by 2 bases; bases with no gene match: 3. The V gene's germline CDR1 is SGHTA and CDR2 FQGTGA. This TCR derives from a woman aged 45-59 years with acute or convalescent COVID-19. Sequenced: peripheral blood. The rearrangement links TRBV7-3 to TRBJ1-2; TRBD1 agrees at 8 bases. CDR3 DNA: TGTGCCAGCAGCTTACACGACAGGGGCTATGGCTACACCTTC. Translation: CASSLHDRGYGYTF.